One and the same sample provided the 5 T cell receptor beta chains below, sequenced in a study of blood T cells in healthy people across ages. For the second PCR, which ran for roughly 6 to 12 cycles, a sample-barcoded 5' primer and a J-beta primer mix were used. A single record per CDR3 protein comes from TCRdb applying MiXCR to the 5' RACE reads. The data show 1.5 million to 2 million distinct CDR3 sequences, with roughly 27% seen just once and 6.5% to 8.5% held by the top ten. The specimen sequenced was blood. The receptors originated from a young woman in good health.

Only a few counts were recorded for this clonotype. This chain connects TRBV7-3 to TRBJ2-1; a possible D gene is TRBD2 (5 bases). The CDR3 is 14 amino acids. V gave up 2 bases and J gave up 6 bases, with 11 bases separating them. The V gene's germline CDR1 is SGHTA and CDR2 FQGTGA. The CDR3 sequence is CASSLGVGVNEQFF. CDR3 coding DNA: TGTGCCAGCAGCTTAGGAGTCGGGGTCAATGAGCAGTTCTTC.

This clonotype was observed many times. V and J are TRBV7-9 and TRBJ2-7; 8 nucleotides line up with TRBD2. This CDR3 is 13 amino acids long. V was pared by 7 bases and J by 3 bases, with 5 bases of the junction left unmatched. Germline values: CDR1 SEHNR, CDR2 FQNEAQ (reference sequence). The CDR3 spells CASKTSGGYEQYF. DNA of the CDR3: TGTGCCAGCAAAACCAGCGGGGGCTACGAGCAGTACTTC.

The chain is built from TRBV30 and TRBJ2-2; unclear D gene. This CDR3 is 12 amino acids long. Trimming removed 0 bases at V and 8 bases at J, with 7 bases between. Looked up from germline, CDR1 is GTSNPN and CDR2 is SVGIG (reference sequence). The CDR3 DNA reads TGTGCCTGGAGTGTACTGCGAGGGGAGCTGTTTTTT. Encoded protein: CAWSVLRGELFF.

With respect to this clonotype: An end of the junction does not agree with germline; a read error may underlie this. The chain combines TRBV2 with TRBJ2-2, with 7 bases that match TRBD1. The germline gives CDR1 SNHLY, CDR2 FYNNEI. There are 16 residues in the CDR3. CDR3 bases: TGTGTCAGCAGTGATTATAAGGGGGCTAACACCGGGGAGCTGTTTTTT. Protein sequence: CVSSDYKGANTGELFF. Looking up the rest from reference TRBV2 and TRBJ2-2 gives the full variable domain: EPEVTQTPSHQVTQMGQEVILRCVPISNHLYFYWYRQILGQKVEFLVSFYNNEISEKSEIFDDQFSVERPDGSNFTLKIRSTKLEDSAMYFCVSSDYKGANTGELFFGEGSRLTVL.

V usage is TRBV2 and J usage is TRBJ2-3; D possibly uses TRBD1 or TRBD2 (6 bases each). CDR1 SNHLY and CDR2 FYNNEI come from the germline V gene. V lost 8 bases, J lost 2 bases, and 20 bases lay in between. CDR3 length: 16 residues. This CDR3 is CASAAEGGLFTDTQYF. CDR3 coding DNA: TGTGCCAGCGCGGCAGAGGGGGGACTTTTCACAGATACGCAGTATTTT.